These 24 T cell receptor beta chains were sequenced from one sample in a study of long-term antiretroviral therapy in people with HIV. Samples were assayed with immunoSEQ v3.0 at survey level. Clones were sequenced by immunoSEQ multiplex PCR, and TCRdb holds only the in-frame ones, with some missing. The repertoire holds about 33,000 clones, with roughly 80% as singletons. The sequencing here drew on unsorted PBMCs, taken 2 years after starting antiretroviral therapy. The receptors were gathered from a woman in her fifties or sixties with HIV.

This clone was observed a handful of times. J is TRBJ2-5 and V is TRBV11-2; TRBD2 is a possible D gene (5 bases). V was shortened by 4 bases and J by 5 bases, with 11 bases between the two germline ends. The CDR3 spans 13 residues. Germline CDR1 SGHAT, CDR2 FQNNGV. This CDR3 reads CASSSLALETQYF. The CDR3 coding sequence is TGTGCCAGCAGCTCGCTAGCATTGGAGACCCAGTACTTC.

This sequence joins TRBV6-5 and TRBJ1-2; a weak D match, TRBD1 (5 bases). Germline loops: CDR1 MNHEY, CDR2 SVGAGI. Trimming removed 2 bases from V and 1 base from J, with 11 bases in between. The CDR3 length is 15 residues. CDR3 sequence reads: CASSYVRGGNYGYTF. Here the CDR3 DNA reads TGTGCCAGCAGTTACGTCCGGGGCGGTAACTATGGCTACACCTTC.

V usage is TRBV11-1 and J usage is TRBJ2-6; TRBD1 aligns across 7 bases. The J segment lost 2 bases and the V segment lost 0 bases, leaving 7 bases of the junction unmatched. CDR1 is SGHAT and CDR2 is FQDESV in the germline V gene (reference sequence). This CDR3 has 18 amino acids. As DNA, the CDR3 is TGTGCCAGCAGCTTAGCCCGACAGGGAGCGCCTGGGGCCAACGTCCTGACTTTC. This sequence encodes CASSLARQGAPGANVLTF.

V and J are TRBV10-3 and TRBJ1-4; weak D call: TRBD1 (5 bases). Germline CDR1 reads ENHRY; CDR2 reads SYGVKD. V lost 4 bases and J 8 bases, leaving 11 bases between the germline ends. The CDR3 has 13 residues. The CDR3 DNA reads as TGTGCCATCAGTGTAACGGGGGGGGAAAAACTGTTTTTT. The encoded protein is CAISVTGGEKLFF.

This clone was seen just once. The chain uses TRBV18 and TRBJ2-5, with TRBD2 as a possible D gene (5 bases). CDR3 length equals 13 residues. Germline lookup yields CDR1 KGHSH and CDR2 LQKENI. With 5 bases removed from V and 2 bases from J, the gap between germline ends came to 9 bases. The chain's CDR3 is CASSEGLQETQYF. In nucleotides, the CDR3 is TGTGCCAGCTCAGAGGGTCTACAAGAGACCCAGTACTTC.

This chain connects TRBV9 to TRBJ2-1, with TRBD2 matching 7 bases. The J segment lost 1 base and the V segment lost 4 bases, leaving 5 bases of the junction unmatched. Per germline, CDR1 SGDLS and CDR2 YYNGEE. This CDR3 is built from 15 residues. This chain's CDR3 is CASSSSSGSYNEQFF. The CDR3 coding sequence is TGTGCCAGCAGCTCTAGTAGCGGGTCCTACAATGAGCAGTTCTTC.

This sequence joins TRBV18 and TRBJ2-5; tentative D call: TRBD2 (5 bases). CDR3 size: 16 residues. Germline CDR1 and CDR2: KGHSH and LQKENI. V lost 2 bases and J lost 0, with 13 bases in between. CDR3 sequence reads: CASSPKTIRDQETQYF. In DNA, the CDR3 is TGTGCCAGCTCACCAAAGACTATAAGGGACCAAGAGACCCAGTACTTC.

The rearrangement links TRBV2 to TRBJ1-3; TRBD1 might be the D (6 bases). Germline CDR1 is SNHLY and CDR2 is FYNNEI. V lost 6 bases and J 0 bases, leaving 18 bases between the germline ends. The CDR3 extends over 17 amino acids. The CDR3 DNA reads TGTGCCAGCAGCGAGACAGGCCTGTCAAGCTCTGGAAACACCATATATTTT. This encodes CASSETGLSSSGNTIYF.

The J gene is TRBJ2-7, the V gene TRBV7-8, with D possibly matching TRBD1 (5 bases). V was cut by 0 bases and J by 4 bases, with 7 bases left in between. The CDR3 consists of 13 residues. CDR1 and CDR2 from the germline V gene are SGHVS and FQNEAQ. CDR3 in amino acids: CASSLAGAYEQYV. In DNA form, the CDR3 reads TGTGCCAGCAGCTTAGCAGGGGCATACGAGCAGTACGTC.

The J gene is TRBJ2-2, the V gene TRBV5-6; D not resolved. V was cut by 4 bases and J by 4 bases, with 14 bases left in between. Germline V lookup: CDR1 SGHDT, CDR2 YYEEEE. The CDR3 spans 15 residues. The CDR3 sequence is CASSLRRRTTGELFF. In DNA form, the CDR3 reads TGTGCCAGCAGCCTCCGACGACGGACCACCGGGGAGCTGTTTTTT.

The gene calls are TRBV4-1 and TRBJ2-6; D is ambiguous. Trimming removed 0 bases at V and 4 bases at J, with 1 base between. Germline CDR1 MGHRA, CDR2 YSYEKL. This CDR3 has 13 amino acids. CDR3 coding DNA: TGCGCCAGCAGCCAAGACGGGGCCAACGTCCTGACTTTC. Translated, it gives CASSQDGANVLTF.

The J gene is TRBJ2-7, the V gene TRBV5-4, with D perhaps TRBD1 (6 bases). Germline V gene lookup returns CDR1 SGHNT and CDR2 YYREEE (reference sequence). Trimming shortened V by 4 bases and J by 4 bases, and 12 bases separated the two germline ends. The CDR3 has 13 amino acids. The chain's CDR3 is CASSHRTEYEQYF. In DNA, the CDR3 is TGTGCCAGCAGCCACCGGACAGAGTACGAGCAGTACTTC.

This sequence joins TRBV7-9 and TRBJ1-6; a weak D match, TRBD1 (6 bases). V dropped 5 bases and J dropped 7 bases, with 12 bases sitting between them. CDR1 is SEHNR and CDR2 is FQNEAQ in the germline V gene (reference sequence). The CDR3 is made up of 14 amino acids. For the CDR3, the DNA is TGTGCCAGCAGCCTAAGACAGGAGAATTCACCCCTCCACTTT. Amino acid sequence: CASSLRQENSPLHF.

The V gene is TRBV5-1, the J gene TRBJ2-7, with a weak D call TRBD1 (6 bases). The CDR3 is 13 residues long. From germline, CDR1 is SGHRS and CDR2 YFSETQ. V was cut by 4 bases and J by 7 bases, with 15 bases left in between. CDR3 residues: CASSPDGRGEQYF. CDR3 nucleotides: TGCGCCAGCAGCCCGGACGGTAGGGGGGAGCAGTACTTC.

The chain employs TRBV2 and TRBJ2-5; TRBD2 matches at 7 bases. Per germline, CDR1 SNHLY and CDR2 FYNNEI. The CDR3 sequence is 14 residues long. J was trimmed by 4 bases and V by 6 bases; bases with no gene match: 8. CDR3 in amino acids: CASSAMTSTETQYF. CDR3 in DNA: TGTGCCAGCAGCGCGATGACTAGCACAGAGACCCAGTACTTC.

V and J are TRBV7-2 and TRBJ2-1; D perhaps matches TRBD2 (5 bases). Per germline, CDR1 SGHTA and CDR2 FQGNSA. The CDR3 length is 16 residues. V was shortened by 1 base and J by 3 bases, with 13 bases between the two germline ends. The CDR3 reads CASSLVGGASYNEQFF. CDR3 DNA sequence: TGTGCCAGCAGCTTAGTCGGAGGAGCAAGCTACAATGAGCAGTTCTTC.

The J gene is TRBJ1-5, the V gene TRBV6-6; D may be TRBD1 (5 bases). V dropped 5 bases and J dropped 1 base, with 12 bases sitting between them. The germline V gene has CDR1 MNHNY and CDR2 SVGAGI (reference sequence). This CDR3 contains 15 residues. CDR3 protein: CASSPRGQSNQPQHF. In DNA form, the CDR3 reads TGTGCCAGCAGTCCGAGGGGTCAGAGCAATCAGCCCCAGCATTTT.

This clone was counted between two and nine times. The chain employs TRBV14 and TRBJ1-2; a weak D match, TRBD1 (5 bases). The CDR3 is made up of 15 amino acids. In germline, CDR1 is SGHDN, CDR2 FVKESK. Trimming stripped 4 bases from V and 3 bases from J, with 15 bases between. CDR3 DNA sequence: TGTGCCAGCAGCCCAGCCGGGAGGGGCTACTATGGCTACACCTTC. This codes for CASSPAGRGYYGYTF.

The chain uses TRBV7-9 and TRBJ2-3, with unresolved D. Germline lookup yields CDR1 SEHNR and CDR2 FQNEAQ (reference sequence). With 5 bases removed from V and 2 bases from J, the gap between germline ends came to 11 bases. CDR3 length: 14 amino acids. Here the CDR3 DNA reads TGTGCCAGCAGCCTAGGACCAGACACAGATACGCAGTATTTT. Amino acids: CASSLGPDTDTQYF.

This clone appeared a single time. V usage is TRBV27 and J usage is TRBJ2-1; TRBD1 or TRBD2 may be the D gene (5 bases each). Trimming removed 2 bases at V and 6 bases at J, with 8 bases between. The CDR3 has 13 amino acids. Germline V CDR1 and CDR2: MNHEY, SMNVEV (reference sequence). Here the CDR3 DNA reads TGTGCCAGCAGTTTAGGGGGTTTCAATGAGCAGTTCTTC. Amino acids: CASSLGGFNEQFF.

This rearrangement joins TRBV6-5 to TRBJ2-2; 11 nucleotides line up with TRBD1. Germline V CDR1 and CDR2: MNHEY, SVGAGI. CDR3 length: 15 residues. With V trimmed by 4 bases and J by 7 bases, 5 bases remained unmatched. The CDR3 reads CASSWGQGGVGELFF. The DNA of the CDR3 is TGTGCCAGCAGTTGGGGACAGGGGGGAGTCGGGGAGCTGTTTTTT.

The J gene is TRBJ1-1, the V gene TRBV12-5, with TRBD1 as a possible D gene (5 bases). Germline CDR1 reads LGHNT; CDR2 reads FRNRAP. V lost 6 bases and J 0 bases, leaving 11 bases between the germline ends. CDR3 length equals 14 residues. The CDR3 DNA follows: TGTGCTAGTGGAACGGAGGGGATGAACACTGAAGCTTTCTTT. As protein: CASGTEGMNTEAFF.

The chain joins TRBV2 to TRBJ1-2; possible D gene TRBD1, 6 bases. This CDR3 spans 14 amino acids. V was cut by 4 bases and J by 0 bases, with 9 bases left in between. Germline V gene sequence: CDR1 SNHLY, CDR2 FYNNEI. The CDR3 coding sequence is TGTGCCAGCAGTGCCGGGACAACTAACTATGGCTACACCTTC. It yields the protein CASSAGTTNYGYTF. Supplemented by reference TRBV2 and TRBJ1-2, the full variable domain reads EPEVTQTPSHQVTQMGQEVILRCVPISNHLYFYWYRQILGQKVEFLVSFYNNEISEKSEIFDDQFSVERPDGSNFTLKIRSTKLEDSAMYFCASSAGTTNYGYTFGSGTRLTVV.

This clone appeared a few times. The chain links TRBV19 to TRBJ1-1; weak D call: TRBD1 (6 bases). This CDR3 is built from 17 residues. The V and J ends lost 1 base and 1 base respectively, with 16 bases between them. Germline V gene lookup returns CDR1 LNHDA and CDR2 SQIVND (reference sequence). CDR3 sequence: CASSIGRGHGWNTEAFF. DNA for the CDR3: TGTGCCAGTAGTATAGGTCGGGGACACGGATGGAACACTGAAGCTTTCTTT.